This T cell receptor beta chain came from a study of memory B cells and T cells in multiple sclerosis. Study-wide points: Compartments had unequal clone-set sizes, affecting shared clonotype counts.

The table came from immunoSEQ multiplex PCR; TCRdb's copy has only in-frame clones and leaves some out. The profile shows approximately 32,000 clones, roughly 86% of them singletons. With 3 bases removed from V and 5 bases from J, the gap between germline ends came to 10 bases. Germline CDR1 reads SGHAT; CDR2 reads FQNNGV. This CDR3 region has 13 residues. Separate sequencing covered autoproliferating (CFSE-dim) and non-proliferating (CFSE-high) T cells from stimulus-free culture. Replicate wells were pooled after more than 6 days of stimulus-free culture of under 5.5x10^7 CFSE-labeled PBMCs. CFSE at 0.5 uM labeled the PBMCs, which were then cultured unstimulated. For this clone: The antigen remains undetermined.

The TCR originated in a human donor with multiple sclerosis. The chain has TRBV11-2 and TRBJ2-5; D uncertain. Specimen: PBMCs from blood kept in culture. CDR3 region: CASSFSLTETQYF. The CDR3 bases are TGTGCCAGCAGCTTTTCTCTGACGGAGACCCAGTACTTC.